One sample yielded the 20 T cell receptor beta chains listed below, sequenced in a study of graft-versus-host responses after intestinal transplantation. Libraries were prepared by immunoSEQ multiplex PCR; TCRdb keeps only in-frame clonotypes and omits some of them. The table shows 60,000 or so clones, with around 91% occurring only once. This material consisted of PBMCs, taken less than 130 days after intestinal transplantation. These receptors all come from a human patient who received an intestinal transplant, so some T cells may come from the graft donor.

About this clone itself: Other DNA sequences in this specimen translate into the identical CDR3. This chain joins TRBV9 and TRBJ2-7, with 9 bases aligning to TRBD2. The CDR3 consists of 16 residues. V lost 0 bases, J lost 5 bases, and 9 bases stayed unmatched. Germline CDR1 SGDLS, CDR2 YYNGEE. For the CDR3, the DNA is TGTGCCAGCAGCGTAGGTGGGCGGGGGGGCCCTCACGAGCAGTACTTC. It codes for CASSVGGRGGPHEQYF.

The V gene is TRBV25-1, the J gene TRBJ2-7; 13 positions agree with TRBD2. The J segment lost 0 bases and the V segment lost 6 bases, leaving 5 bases of the junction unmatched. CDR1 MGHDK and CDR2 SYGVNS come from the germline V gene. This CDR3 comprises 16 residues. Here the CDR3 reads CASRAGLAGTSYEQYF. The CDR3 nucleotides read TGTGCCAGCAGGGCGGGACTAGCGGGGACCTCCTACGAGCAGTACTTC.

The CDR3 DNA sequence: TGCAGCGTTGGGGGACTAGCGGGAGCCTACGAGCAGTACTTC. This sequence encodes CSVGGLAGAYEQYF. This rearrangement joins TRBV29-1 to TRBJ2-7, with 14 bases aligning to TRBD2. This CDR3 contains 14 residues. The ends lost 4 bases at V and 2 bases at J; junction bases unmatched: 1. Germline loops: CDR1 SQVTM, CDR2 ANQGSEA.

This chain links TRBV13 with TRBJ2-5; D is uncertain. The CDR3 is 14 residues long. Germline CDR1 and CDR2: PRHDT and FYEKMQ (reference sequence). V lost 3 bases to trimming and J lost 2 bases, with 10 bases between them. In DNA form, the CDR3 reads TGTGCCAGCAGCTTTCTCGCGAAACAAGAGACCCAGTACTTC. Translating gives CASSFLAKQETQYF. The whole variable domain, remainder taken from reference TRBV13 and TRBJ2-5, is AAGVIQSPRHLIKEKRETATLKCYPIPRHDTVYWYQQGPGQDPQFLISFYEKMQSDKGSIPDRFSAQQFSDYHSELNMSSLELGDSALYFCASSFLAKQETQYFGPGTRLLVL.

The chain recombines TRBV7-9 with TRBJ1-1; no reliable D call. This CDR3 is 13 amino acids long. CDR1 and CDR2 (germline): SEHNR, FQNEAQ (reference sequence). Trimming removed 2 bases at V and 8 bases at J, with 12 bases between. The CDR3 protein is CASSLYEGAEAFF. The CDR3, as DNA: TGTGCCAGCAGCTTATACGAAGGAGCAGAAGCTTTCTTT.

This chain links TRBV19 with TRBJ1-2; tentatively, D is TRBD1 (6 bases). The germline CDR1 and CDR2 sequences are LNHDA and SQIVND (reference sequence). The CDR3 contains 14 residues. With 7 bases removed from V and 10 bases from J, the gap between germline ends came to 22 bases. The CDR3 DNA sequence: TGTGCCAGTACAGGGGCACATCACTGGGTAGACTACACCTTC. Its protein product is CASTGAHHWVDYTF.

CDR3 in amino acids: CASSFTPGGGTGNEQYF. The CDR3 nucleotides are TGTGCCAGCAGCTTTACCCCCGGGGGCGGGACTGGGAACGAGCAGTACTTC. V is TRBV7-6 and J is TRBJ2-7; D could derive from TRBD1 or TRBD2 (6 bases each). V shed 3 bases and J shed 5 bases, with 23 bases lying between them. The CDR3 is made up of 17 amino acids. Per the germline V gene, CDR1 is SGHVS and CDR2 is FNYEAQ.

The chain has TRBV6-5 and TRBJ2-3, with 9 nucleotides matching TRBD2. The V segment lost 2 bases and the J segment 7 bases; nucleotides outside the gene matches: 10. This CDR3 has 16 residues. CDR1 is MNHEY, CDR2 SVGAGI, per germline. The CDR3 DNA reads as TGTGCCAGCAGTTACATGGGGCTGACTAGCGGAAATACGCAGTATTTT. This encodes CASSYMGLTSGNTQYF.

The gene calls are TRBV4-1 and TRBJ2-3; 9 bases line up with TRBD1. Germline values: CDR1 MGHRA, CDR2 YSYEKL. The CDR3 is 15 amino acids. The junction had 5 bases not matched to a gene; V was cut back by 4 bases and J by 3 bases. The CDR3 region has the DNA TGCGCCAGCAGCCCACCCGGGACAGGGACAGATACGCAGTATTTT. Residues: CASSPPGTGTDTQYF.

The chain couples TRBV15 to TRBJ1-2; no clear D. The CDR3 is 14 amino acids. With 3 bases removed from V and 0 bases from J, the gap between germline ends came to 8 bases. Germline loops: CDR1 LNHNV, CDR2 YYDKDF (reference sequence). The CDR3 is CATSRVRANYGYTF. In DNA form, the CDR3 reads TGTGCCACCAGCAGGGTTAGGGCTAACTATGGCTACACCTTC.

The chain links TRBV19 to TRBJ1-1, with D tentatively TRBD1 (6 bases). CDR3 length equals 15 residues. CDR1 and CDR2 (germline): LNHDA, SQIVND (reference sequence). V lost 6 bases to trimming and J lost 0 bases, with 14 bases between them. CDR3 sequence: CASREDSYMNTEAFF. The CDR3 DNA reads as TGTGCCAGTAGAGAGGACAGCTACATGAACACTGAAGCTTTCTTT.

The V call is TRBV7-2, the J call TRBJ2-7; no reliable D call. From germline, CDR1 is SGHTA and CDR2 FQGNSA. The CDR3 spans 11 residues. V dropped 8 bases and J dropped 3 bases, with 8 bases sitting between them. CDR3 coding DNA: TGTGCCAGCGGGAACTACTACGAGCAGTACTTC. This translates into CASGNYYEQYF.

This clone was seen a single time. The CDR3 DNA sequence: TGTGCCAGCAGTGAACTAAGGGGTCGGGGGGAAAAACTGTTTTTT. Its protein is CASSELRGRGEKLFF. This rearrangement joins TRBV2 to TRBJ1-4; a weak D match, TRBD1 (5 bases). The CDR3 is made up of 15 amino acids. Germline V gene data show CDR1 as SNHLY and CDR2 as FYNNEI. The ends were cut back, 2 bases at V and 8 bases at J, with 15 bases in the middle.

This sequence joins TRBV7-3 and TRBJ2-2; 7 positions agree with TRBD1. Germline CDR1 is SGHTA and CDR2 is FQGTGA. The CDR3 is 15 amino acids. The ends lost 4 bases at V and 5 bases at J; junction bases unmatched: 7. The CDR3: CASSSTGRGTGELFF. Written as DNA, the CDR3 is TGTGCCAGCAGCTCGACAGGGCGCGGGACCGGGGAGCTGTTTTTT.

The J gene is TRBJ1-2, the V gene TRBV29-1; D is uncertain. From germline, CDR1 is SQVTM and CDR2 ANQGSEA. The CDR3 is 13 amino acids. The V gene lost 6 bases and the J gene lost 0 bases, with 11 bases spanning the gap. DNA for the CDR3: TGCAGCGTCCCGGACCCGACTAACTATGGCTACACCTTC. Translation gives CSVPDPTNYGYTF.

The J gene is TRBJ2-1, the V gene TRBV6-5, with D possibly matching TRBD2 (6 bases). With 2 bases removed from V and 7 bases from J, the gap between germline ends came to 18 bases. There are 16 residues in the CDR3. The germline gives CDR1 MNHEY, CDR2 SVGAGI. CDR3 sequence (DNA): TGTGCCAGCAGTTACCGGACGGGGTTGGAGGGGAATGAGCAGTTCTTC. Its protein product is CASSYRTGLEGNEQFF.

The chain recombines TRBV27 with TRBJ2-1; D remains ambiguous. The CDR3 is made up of 11 amino acids. Germline CDR1 is MNHEY and CDR2 is SMNVEV (reference sequence). Trimming stripped 4 bases from V and 9 bases from J, with 7 bases between. The CDR3 sequence: CASSWYGEQFF. CDR3 bases: TGTGCCAGCAGTTGGTATGGTGAGCAGTTCTTC.

This clone was recorded only once. The CDR3 is CASSWGLGPPYNEQFF. CDR3 nucleotides: TGTGCCAGCAGCTGGGGACTAGGGCCCCCCTACAATGAGCAGTTCTTC. The genes are TRBV7-3 and TRBJ2-1; 8 bases are a match to TRBD2. Trimming cost V 4 bases and J 2 bases; bases outside gene matches: 7. This CDR3 contains 16 residues. Germline V CDR1 and CDR2: SGHTA, FQGTGA.

The chain uses TRBV19 and TRBJ2-3; D tentatively reads TRBD1 or TRBD2 (6 bases each). Germline V gives CDR1 LNHDA, CDR2 SQIVND (reference sequence). With 3 bases removed from V and 5 bases from J, the gap between germline ends came to 18 bases. This CDR3 is built from 16 residues. The CDR3 loop reads CASSMTRTVGGDTQYF. The CDR3 bases are TGTGCCAGTAGTATGACTCGGACAGTGGGAGGAGATACGCAGTATTTT.

CDR3: CASSILGWQPQHF. Written as DNA, the CDR3 is TGTGCCAGTAGTATATTGGGATGGCAGCCCCAGCATTTT. The chain carries TRBV19 and TRBJ1-5, with unresolved D. V was trimmed by 2 bases and J by 7 bases, leaving 9 bases between them. The CDR3 runs 13 residues. Germline CDR1 LNHDA, CDR2 SQIVND (reference sequence). Full variable domain (rest looked up from reference TRBV19 and TRBJ1-5): DGGITQSPKYLFRKEGQNVTLSCEQNLNHDAMYWYRQDPGQGLRLIYYSQIVNDFQKGDIAEGYSVSREKKESFPLTVTSAQKNPTAFYLCASSILGWQPQHFGDGTRLSIL.